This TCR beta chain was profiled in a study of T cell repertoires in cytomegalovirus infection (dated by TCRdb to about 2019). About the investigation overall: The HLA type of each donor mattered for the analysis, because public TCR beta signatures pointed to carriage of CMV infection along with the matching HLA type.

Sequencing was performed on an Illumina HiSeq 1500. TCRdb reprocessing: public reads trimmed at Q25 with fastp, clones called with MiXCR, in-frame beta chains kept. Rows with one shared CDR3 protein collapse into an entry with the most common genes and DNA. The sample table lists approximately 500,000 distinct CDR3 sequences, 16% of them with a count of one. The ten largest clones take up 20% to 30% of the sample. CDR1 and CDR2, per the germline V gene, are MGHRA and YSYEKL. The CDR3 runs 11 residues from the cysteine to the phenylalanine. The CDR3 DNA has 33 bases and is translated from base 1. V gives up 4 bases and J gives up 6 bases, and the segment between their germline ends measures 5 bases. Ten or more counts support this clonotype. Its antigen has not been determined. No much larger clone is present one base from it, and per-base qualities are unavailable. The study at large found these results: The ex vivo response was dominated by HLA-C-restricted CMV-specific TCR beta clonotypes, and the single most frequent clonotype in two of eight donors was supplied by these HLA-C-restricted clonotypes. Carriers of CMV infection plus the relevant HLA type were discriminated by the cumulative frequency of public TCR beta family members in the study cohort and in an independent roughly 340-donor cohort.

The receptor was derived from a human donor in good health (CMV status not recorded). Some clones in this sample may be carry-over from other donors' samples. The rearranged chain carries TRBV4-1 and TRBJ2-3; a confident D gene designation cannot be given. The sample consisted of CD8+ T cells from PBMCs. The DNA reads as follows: TGCGCCAGCAGCCTGGATGATACGCAGTATTTT. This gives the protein CASSLDDTQYF.